One and the same sample provided the 30 T cell receptor beta chains below, sequenced in a study of cytomegalovirus exposure and HLA in healthy donors. Vbeta (60) and Jbeta (13) primers were used in the PCR. Method: immunoSEQ multiplex PCR; TCRdb's copy keeps in-frame clones and lacks some. The sample holds roughly 150,000 clones, 65% to 70% seen once. Sequences were obtained from PBMCs. Every receptor here comes from a man aged 25-45 years in good health and CMV-seropositive.

The chain joins TRBV5-1 to TRBJ2-7, with 10 nucleotides matching TRBD1. CDR1 is SGHRS, CDR2 YFSETQ, per germline. The V gene end was trimmed by 2 bases and the J gene end by 5 bases; junction bases not matched to a gene: 10. The CDR3 sequence is 16 residues long. CDR3 sequence reads: CASSFEPGQGFDEQYF. DNA for the CDR3: TGCGCCAGCAGCTTTGAACCGGGACAGGGGTTTGACGAGCAGTACTTC.

V is TRBV2 and J is TRBJ2-3; weak D call: TRBD2 (6 bases). The germline V and J ends were trimmed by 10 bases and 5 bases, with 16 bases remaining between them. The CDR3 extends over 13 amino acids. Germline values: CDR1 SNHLY, CDR2 FYNNEI. CDR3 sequence (DNA): TGTGCCACACTAGCCTACTTACGAGATACGCAGTATTTT. It codes for CATLAYLRDTQYF.

This chain connects TRBV29-1 to TRBJ2-5, with 12 nucleotides matching TRBD2. J gave up 5 bases and V 4 bases, and 8 bases lay outside the gene matches. This CDR3 has 15 residues. Germline V gene sequence: CDR1 SQVTM, CDR2 ANQGSEA. The CDR3 is CSVGGASGRAETQYF. CDR3 DNA: TGCAGCGTTGGGGGGGCTAGCGGGAGGGCGGAGACCCAGTACTTC.

The rearrangement uses TRBV5-1 and TRBJ1-2; D is perhaps TRBD1 (6 bases). V dropped 4 bases and J dropped 3 bases, with 10 bases sitting between them. Germline lookup yields CDR1 SGHRS and CDR2 YFSETQ. The CDR3 loop spans 13 amino acids. CDR3 sequence (DNA): TGCGCCAGCAGCGAGGACAGCTACTATGGCTACACCTTC. It is translated as CASSEDSYYGYTF.

As to this clone: The junction departs from the called germline gene at one end, perhaps through a read error. The rearrangement uses TRBV2 and TRBJ1-2; D gene uncertain. CDR1 is SNHLY, CDR2 FYNNEI, per germline. The CDR3 totals 15 residues. The CDR3 loop is CASSEGSYPNYVYTF. DNA for the CDR3: TGTGCCAGCAGTGAAGGAAGCTACCCTAACTATGTCTACACCTTC.

The sample holds a few counts of this clone. The gene calls are TRBV6-5 and TRBJ1-1, with 8 bases aligning to TRBD1. This CDR3 is 15 amino acids long. Germline V gives CDR1 MNHEY, CDR2 SVGAGI. V lost 5 bases to trimming and J lost 0 bases; unmatched junction nucleotides: 5. Here the CDR3 DNA reads TGTGCCAGCAGTAAGGGACAGGTTTTGAACACTGAAGCTTTCTTT. Translation: CASSKGQVLNTEAFF.

This chain joins TRBV6-6 and TRBJ1-5; perhaps TRBD1 as D (5 bases). Germline V gene sequence: CDR1 MNHNY, CDR2 SVGAGI (reference sequence). This CDR3 region has 14 residues. The V end was cut by 5 bases, the J end by 0 bases, with 8 bases between. This chain's CDR3 is CASSETDSNQPQHF. The DNA for the CDR3 is TGTGCCAGCAGTGAGACAGATAGCAATCAGCCCCAGCATTTT.

This clone has only a few counts. The gene calls are TRBV28 and TRBJ1-1; D may be TRBD1 (5 bases). There are 15 residues in the CDR3. Trimming took off 6 bases at V and 5 bases at J, with 19 bases between the two ends. Germline V lookup: CDR1 MDHEN, CDR2 SYDVKM. CDR3 protein: CASSLFRLEGTEAFF. In DNA, the CDR3 is TGTGCCAGCAGCCTCTTCAGACTAGAGGGGACTGAAGCTTTCTTT.

V is TRBV6-1 and J is TRBJ2-1, with D hard to call. V lost 5 bases and J lost 4, with 9 bases in between. There are 13 residues in the CDR3. CDR1 is MNHNS, CDR2 SASEGT, per germline. CDR3 in amino acids: CASSPPEYNEQFF. The CDR3, as DNA: TGTGCCAGCAGTCCCCCTGAGTACAATGAGCAGTTCTTC.

This clone was seen more than once but under ten times. The chain carries TRBV5-4 and TRBJ2-7; tentative D call: TRBD1 (6 bases). V lost 7 bases to trimming and J lost 2 bases, with 13 bases between them. Germline V gives CDR1 SGHNT, CDR2 YYREEE (reference sequence). CDR3 length: 13 residues. CDR3 protein: CASSLGTTYEQYF. The CDR3 DNA is TGTGCCAGCTCTCTCGGGACAACCTACGAGCAGTACTTC.

This clone has only a few counts. This rearrangement joins TRBV28 to TRBJ2-7, with TRBD1 identical over 9 bases. This CDR3 contains 14 residues. Germline CDR1 is MDHEN and CDR2 is SYDVKM. Germline trimming cut 5 bases from V and 7 bases from J; bases unmatched to any gene: 9. CDR3 DNA sequence: TGTGCCAGCAGTGTACCGGGACAGGGCGGGGAGCAGTACTTC. Residues: CASSVPGQGGEQYF. Complete variable domain (other parts from reference TRBV28 and TRBJ2-7): DVKVTQSSRYLVKRTGEKVFLECVQDMDHENMFWYRQDPGLGLRLIYFSYDVKMKEKGDIPEGYSVSREKKERFSLILESASTNQTSMYLCASSVPGQGGEQYFGPGTRLTVT.

This clone has a handful of counts. The genes are TRBV7-7 and TRBJ2-1; 11 bases match TRBD2. The CDR3 totals 16 residues. Trimming removed 6 bases from V and 4 bases from J; junction bases left unmatched: 8. Germline assignment: CDR1 SSHAT and CDR2 FNYEAQ (reference sequence). In DNA form, the CDR3 reads TGTGCCAGCAGTATCTCGGGGACTAGCGGATACAATGAGCAGTTCTTC. This encodes CASSISGTSGYNEQFF.

This chain links TRBV30 with TRBJ2-7; 13 positions agree with TRBD2. J lost 6 bases, V lost 4 bases, and 9 bases had no gene match. This CDR3 comprises 15 residues. CDR1 is GTSNPN, CDR2 SVGIG, per germline (reference sequence). The CDR3 nucleotides are TGTGCCTGGACTACCGGACTAGCGGGAGTAGCCGAGCAGTACTTC. Its translation is CAWTTGLAGVAEQYF.

This clone was detected a few times. This CDR3 reads CAWSRDSTEAFF. The CDR3, as DNA: TGTGCCTGGAGTAGGGACAGCACTGAAGCTTTCTTT. This rearrangement joins TRBV30 to TRBJ1-1; 7 bases are shared with TRBD1. CDR1 is GTSNPN and CDR2 is SVGIG in the germline V gene (reference sequence). This CDR3 has 12 amino acids. Unmatched junction bases numbered 1, after V lost 2 bases and J lost 4 bases.

This clone turned up a few times. This sequence joins TRBV29-1 and TRBJ2-3; D is perhaps TRBD1 (6 bases). V lost 6 bases and J lost 4, with 11 bases in between. The CDR3 length is 12 residues. Germline CDR1 and CDR2: SQVTM and ANQGSEA. In DNA form, the CDR3 reads TGCAGCGTCACAACAGGGCCAGATACGCAGTATTTT. As protein: CSVTTGPDTQYF.

This sequence joins TRBV7-9 and TRBJ2-1; 10 bases are a match to TRBD2. CDR3 length: 15 residues. Trimming at V came to 0 bases and at J to 5 bases, leaving 1 base not matched to a gene. Per the germline V gene, CDR1 is SEHNR and CDR2 is FQNEAQ (reference sequence). The CDR3, as DNA: TGTGCCAGCAGCTTAGCGACTAGCGGGCACAATGAGCAGTTCTTC. Its translation: CASSLATSGHNEQFF.

V usage is TRBV27 and J usage is TRBJ2-1; TRBD1 matches at 9 bases. In germline, CDR1 is MNHEY, CDR2 SMNVEV (reference sequence). The CDR3 is 14 residues long. V lost 8 bases to trimming and J lost 4 bases; unmatched junction nucleotides: 6. The DNA of the CDR3 is TGTGCCAGCGGTTACAGGGGGCTATACAATGAGCAGTTCTTC. Protein product: CASGYRGLYNEQFF.

V gene TRBV28 combines with J gene TRBJ1-5, with TRBD1 matching 10 bases. Trimming removed 6 bases from V and 1 base from J; junction bases left unmatched: 9. CDR1 and CDR2 (germline): MDHEN, SYDVKM. The CDR3 consists of 17 residues. CDR3 nucleotide sequence: TGTGCCAGCAGGACAGGGGGCTTTGAGGGAAGCAATCAGCCCCAGCATTTT. Protein: CASRTGGFEGSNQPQHF.

This chain joins TRBV18 and TRBJ2-1; TRBD1 agrees at 9 bases. V shed 1 base and J 4 bases; nucleotides not matched to a gene: 2. The CDR3 extends over 15 amino acids. Per germline, CDR1 KGHSH and CDR2 LQKENI. The CDR3 loop reads CASSPQQGAYNEQFF. The CDR3 DNA reads TGTGCCAGCTCACCACAACAGGGGGCTTACAATGAGCAGTTCTTC.

The V and J genes are TRBV4-2 and TRBJ2-1; the match to TRBD2 covers 7 bases. The germline V gene has CDR1 LGHNA and CDR2 YNFKEQ. The CDR3 is 17 residues long. V lost 4 bases and J lost 8; bases outside the gene matches: 17. Written as DNA, the CDR3 is TGTGCCAGCAGCCTCGGAGGCTCCGGGGGAGGGCCTTATGAGCAGTTCTTC. Amino acid sequence: CASSLGGSGGGPYEQFF.

This clone was observed a handful of times. The J gene is TRBJ2-7, the V gene TRBV5-8; 10 bases match TRBD1. Per the germline V gene, CDR1 is SGHTS and CDR2 is YDEGEE. CDR3 length: 15 residues. Trimming at V came to 3 bases and at J to 3 bases, leaving 6 bases not matched to a gene. The CDR3 sequence is CASSSRDRGFYEQYF. The CDR3, as DNA: TGTGCCAGCAGCTCCCGGGACAGGGGTTTCTACGAGCAGTACTTC.

The sample holds a few counts of this clone. The chain uses TRBV5-1 and TRBJ1-2; 10 positions agree with TRBD1. Germline V gives CDR1 SGHRS, CDR2 YFSETQ. CDR3 length equals 15 residues. The junction had 2 bases not matched to a gene; V was cut back by 0 bases and J by 3 bases. The CDR3 region has the DNA TGCGCCAGCAGCTTGGAGGGACAGGGGCACTATGGCTACACCTTC. It translates to CASSLEGQGHYGYTF.

The V gene is TRBV7-2, the J gene TRBJ1-4; weak D call: TRBD1 (5 bases). This CDR3 contains 14 residues. V was pared by 5 bases and J by 7 bases, with 14 bases between. Germline V CDR1 and CDR2: SGHTA, FQGNSA. The CDR3 region is CASSRQLRSEKLFF. CDR3 DNA: TGTGCCAGCAGCAGACAGCTAAGAAGTGAAAAACTGTTTTTT.

In regard to this clone: The identical CDR3 is also encoded by other nucleotide sequences in the sample. The chain is built from TRBV6-4 and TRBJ1-2; D is perhaps TRBD1 (6 bases). The V end was cut by 6 bases, the J end by 2 bases, with 19 bases between. CDR3 length equals 16 residues. The germline V gene has CDR1 MRHNA and CDR2 SNTAGT. The CDR3: CASSEAFGGANYGYTF. The CDR3, as DNA: TGTGCCAGCAGCGAAGCATTCGGGGGGGCGAACTATGGCTACACCTTC.

Only one count was recorded for this clone. The CDR3 region is CASSRNPGTENTEAFF. The CDR3 nucleotides read TGCGCCAGCAGCAGGAATCCCGGGACAGAGAACACTGAAGCTTTCTTT. The chain links TRBV5-1 to TRBJ1-1; the match to TRBD1 covers 7 bases. The CDR3 sequence is 16 residues long. The V segment lost 4 bases and the J segment 1 base; nucleotides outside the gene matches: 10. CDR1 SGHRS and CDR2 YFSETQ come from the germline V gene.

The rearrangement links TRBV2 to TRBJ2-3, with 8 bases lining up with TRBD1. J lost 1 base, V lost 5 bases, and 8 bases had no gene match. This CDR3 has 16 amino acids. In germline, CDR1 is SNHLY, CDR2 FYNNEI. The DNA of the CDR3 is TGTGCCAGCAGTACGGACAGGGATTTCGGCACAGATACGCAGTATTTT. This encodes CASSTDRDFGTDTQYF.

This chain connects TRBV5-6 to TRBJ2-1; 12 bases fit TRBD2. The CDR3 runs to 17 residues. CDR1 SGHDT and CDR2 YYEEEE come from the germline V gene. Losses at the gene ends were 3 bases for V and 3 bases for J; bases not matched to a gene: 7. CDR3 bases: TGTGCCAGCAGCTCAAGGACTAGCGGGATCAACTACAATGAGCAGTTCTTC. The encoded protein is CASSSRTSGINYNEQFF.

The chain is built from TRBV30 and TRBJ1-5; D not certain. With 3 bases removed from V and 7 bases from J, the gap between germline ends came to 13 bases. Germline CDR1 and CDR2: GTSNPN and SVGIG (reference sequence). CDR3 length: 13 residues. As DNA, the CDR3 is TGTGCCTGGAGAAAGGAGGCGTACCAGCCCCAGCATTTT. Its protein is CAWRKEAYQPQHF.

The chain recombines TRBV7-6 with TRBJ2-3, with 9 positions matching TRBD2. CDR1 is SGHVS and CDR2 is FNYEAQ in the germline V gene. This CDR3 is built from 16 residues. V shed 1 base, J shed 3 bases, and the junction held 5 bases outside the gene matches. The CDR3 coding sequence is TGTGCCAGCAGCTTAGTGGTAGCGGGAGCGACAGATACGCAGTATTTT. Encoded protein: CASSLVVAGATDTQYF.

The V and J genes are TRBV5-1 and TRBJ2-3; tentative D call: TRBD1 (5 bases). This CDR3 comprises 16 residues. The V gene lost 0 bases and the J gene lost 2 bases, with 13 bases spanning the gap. Germline CDR1 reads SGHRS; CDR2 reads YFSETQ. For the CDR3, the DNA is TGCGCCAGCAGCTTGGGGCTAGACAGTTACACAGATACGCAGTATTTT. Translated: CASSLGLDSYTDTQYF.